Presented here are 23 T cell receptor beta chains from one specimen sequenced in a study of T-cell memory formation after mild COVID-19. TCRdb re-called the 5' RACE reads with MiXCR, one entry per CDR3 protein. The sample includes about 320,000 distinct CDR3 sequences, over 11% seen only once; the top ten take under 25%. The sample consisted of PBMCs or a T cell subset sorted from them (not recorded which). The receptors stem from a man aged 18 to 30 who had mild COVID-19 (a few samples of this study predate the infection). Cell type and time point are not known.

The sample holds a few counts of this clonotype. The V call is TRBV20-1, the J call TRBJ1-3; 7 bases are shared with TRBD1. The CDR3 has 17 amino acids. Germline V gene lookup returns CDR1 DFQATT and CDR2 SNEGSKA (reference sequence). V dropped 1 base and J dropped 2; count of bases not matched to a gene: 11. The CDR3 sequence is CSARGRGDREPGNTIYF. The DNA for the CDR3 is TGCAGTGCTAGAGGGCGTGGAGACAGGGAACCTGGAAACACCATATATTTT.

This chain joins TRBV11-2 and TRBJ2-7; weak D call: TRBD1 (6 bases). The V and J ends lost 0 bases and 2 bases respectively, with 14 bases between them. Per the germline V gene, CDR1 is SGHAT and CDR2 is FQNNGV. The CDR3 spans 16 residues. This CDR3 is CASSLDLDSFTYEQYF. The CDR3 bases are TGTGCCAGCAGCTTAGACTTGGACAGTTTTACCTACGAGCAGTACTTC. The full variable domain, its missing parts supplied by reference TRBV11-2 and TRBJ2-7, is EAGVAQSPRYKIIEKRQSVAFWCNPISGHATLYWYQQILGQGPKLLIQFQNNGVVDDSQLPKDRFSAERLKGVDSTLKIQPAKLEDSAVYLCASSLDLDSFTYEQYFGPGTRLTVT.

This chain links TRBV4-1 with TRBJ2-7; TRBD1 aligns across 7 bases. From germline, CDR1 is MGHRA and CDR2 YSYEKL. The V segment lost 5 bases and the J segment 5 bases; nucleotides outside the gene matches: 18. This CDR3 comprises 17 residues. CDR3 DNA sequence: TGCGCCAGCAGCTTCCGGGACAGACGATTAGGCAACCACGAGCAGTACTTC. Protein: CASSFRDRRLGNHEQYF.

V and J are TRBV6-2 or TRBV6-3 and TRBJ2-3, with D possibly TRBD2 on 6 matching bases. The ends were cut back, 6 bases at V and 3 bases at J, with 16 bases in the middle. The CDR3 sequence is 15 residues long. Germline V lookup: CDR1 MNHEY, CDR2 SVGEGT. The CDR3 bases are TGTGCCAGCAGCCAAGGAGGGGCCCTGACAGATACGCAGTATTTT. Encoded protein: CASSQGGALTDTQYF.

The chain uses TRBV6-2 or TRBV6-3 and TRBJ1-2, with a possible D match to TRBD1 (6 bases). V dropped 0 bases and J dropped 4 bases, with 18 bases sitting between them. From germline, CDR1 is MNHEY and CDR2 SVGEGT. There are 17 residues in the CDR3. Here the CDR3 DNA reads TGTGCCAGCAGTTACTCCCCTTTACGACAGGACCGCTATGGCTACACCTTC. The encoded protein is CASSYSPLRQDRYGYTF.

The chain is built from TRBV11-2 and TRBJ2-5; tentatively, D is TRBD2 (6 bases). The V and J ends lost 3 bases and 4 bases respectively, with 9 bases between them. Germline V gene sequence: CDR1 SGHAT, CDR2 FQNNGV. There are 13 residues in the CDR3. CDR3 amino acids: CASSFQTRETQYF. The CDR3 DNA is TGTGCCAGCAGCTTCCAGACTAGAGAGACCCAGTACTTC.

V is TRBV3-1 and J is TRBJ1-5; D remains ambiguous. The germline V and J ends were trimmed by 0 bases and 3 bases, with 3 bases remaining between them. CDR1 is LGHDT, CDR2 YNNKEL, per germline (reference sequence). This CDR3 has 13 residues. In DNA form, the CDR3 reads TGTGCCAGCAGCCAAGATATCAATCAGCCCCAGCATTTT. It specifies CASSQDINQPQHF.

This clonotype was detected only a few times. The CDR3 reads CASGLTVSNTGELFF. The CDR3 region has the DNA TGTGCTAGTGGTTTGACAGTCTCGAACACCGGGGAGCTGTTTTTT. The chain joins TRBV12-5 to TRBJ2-2; D call uncertain. This CDR3 spans 15 amino acids. V lost 2 bases to trimming and J lost 0 bases, with 7 bases between them. In germline, CDR1 is LGHNT, CDR2 FRNRAP.

This clonotype was counted only a few times. The chain recombines TRBV6-6 with TRBJ1-1, with a weak D call TRBD1 (6 bases). The CDR3 has 14 amino acids. Germline CDR1 is MNHNY and CDR2 is SVGAGI (reference sequence). The germline V and J ends were trimmed by 0 bases and 1 base, with 6 bases remaining between them. CDR3 DNA sequence: TGTGCCAGCAGTTACTCGACAGGGAACACTGAAGCTTTCTTT. Amino acid sequence: CASSYSTGNTEAFF.

The genes are TRBV4-1 and TRBJ2-5; 9 positions agree with TRBD2. V lost 0 bases and J lost 0; bases outside the gene matches: 5. The CDR3 is 17 amino acids. Germline values: CDR1 MGHRA, CDR2 YSYEKL. The DNA for the CDR3 is TGCGCCAGCAGCCAAGATGGTCTAGCGGGAAACCAAGAGACCCAGTACTTC. Residues: CASSQDGLAGNQETQYF.

V is TRBV9 and J is TRBJ2-5, with unresolved D. Germline CDR1 and CDR2: SGDLS and YYNGEE. This CDR3 contains 14 residues. Deletions cut 7 bases from V and 3 bases from J, with 16 bases between. The CDR3 coding sequence is TGTGCCAGCGGTTCGCAGGTTAACGAAGAGACCCAGTACTTC. Amino acids: CASGSQVNEETQYF.

This clonotype was detected only a few times. This chain links TRBV7-2 with TRBJ2-1, with TRBD2 identical over 15 bases. CDR3 length: 17 residues. V lost 4 bases and J lost 4; bases outside the gene matches: 5. The germline CDR1 and CDR2 sequences are SGHTA and FQGNSA. CDR3 amino acids: CASSWPGLAGGYNEQFF. The CDR3 DNA follows: TGTGCCAGCAGCTGGCCGGGACTAGCGGGGGGTTACAATGAGCAGTTCTTC.

This sequence joins TRBV18 and TRBJ1-3; the D gene is possibly TRBD1 (5 bases). Germline V gives CDR1 KGHSH, CDR2 LQKENI. The CDR3 covers 14 residues. V shed 3 bases and J shed 2 bases, with 8 bases lying between them. The CDR3 sequence is CASSPREAGNTIYF. CDR3 sequence (DNA): TGTGCCAGCTCACCCAGGGAGGCTGGAAACACCATATATTTT.

This clonotype occurred a few times. The chain couples TRBV19 to TRBJ2-1; D uncertain. CDR3 length: 11 residues. Between the trimmed V and J ends, which lost 0 bases and 6 bases, there was a span of 0 bases. The germline gives CDR1 LNHDA, CDR2 SQIVND (reference sequence). The CDR3 nucleotides read TGTGCCAGTAGTATAGACAATGAGCAGTTCTTC. It yields the protein CASSIDNEQFF.

This clonotype was recorded a few times. This chain joins TRBV4-3 and TRBJ1-1; 8 bases match TRBD1. Germline V lookup: CDR1 LGHNA, CDR2 YSLEER. J lost 1 base, V lost 4 bases, and 5 bases had no gene match. The CDR3 consists of 15 residues. The CDR3 spells CASSPRDRRNTEAFF. CDR3 in DNA: TGCGCCAGCAGCCCCAGGGACAGGCGGAACACTGAAGCTTTCTTT.

This clonotype was seen at least ten times. J is TRBJ2-7 and V is TRBV7-9, with 11 bases fitting TRBD1. V was pared by 11 bases and J by 5 bases, with 8 bases of the junction left unmatched. There are 13 residues in the CDR3. From germline, CDR1 is SEHNR and CDR2 FQNEAQ (reference sequence). The CDR3 sequence is CAGRTGGGHEQYF. For the CDR3, the DNA is TGTGCCGGTAGGACAGGGGGCGGGCACGAGCAGTACTTC.

This clonotype has a handful of counts. The chain combines TRBV7-8 with TRBJ1-2; perhaps TRBD1 as D (5 bases). The length of the CDR3 is 14 residues. The germline CDR1 and CDR2 sequences are SGHVS and FQNEAQ. V gave up 4 bases and J gave up 4 bases, with 13 bases separating them. In DNA form, the CDR3 reads TGTGCCAGCAGCTCCCGGGGGGACCGCTATGGCTACACCTTC. Its protein product is CASSSRGDRYGYTF.

V is TRBV5-1 and J is TRBJ1-2; D ambiguous. Between the trimmed V and J ends, which lost 0 bases and 6 bases, there was a span of 6 bases. The CDR3 sequence is 12 residues long. Germline loops: CDR1 SGHRS, CDR2 YFSETQ. The CDR3: CASSLGVDGYTF. The CDR3 DNA reads as TGCGCCAGCAGCTTGGGTGTTGATGGCTACACCTTC. Supplemented by reference TRBV5-1 and TRBJ1-2, the full variable domain reads KAGVTQTPRYLIKTRGQQVTLSCSPISGHRSVSWYQQTPGQGLQFLFEYFSETQRNKGNFPGRFSGRQFSNSRSEMNVSTLELGDSALYLCASSLGVDGYTFGSGTRLTVV.

This clonotype was seen a few times. The rearrangement joins TRBV12-3 or TRBV12-4 to TRBJ2-2; D call uncertain. V was clipped by 8 bases and J by 0 bases, with 16 bases between them. This CDR3 has 16 residues. The CDR3 region is CASGSYSGANTGELFF. CDR3 in DNA: TGTGCCAGCGGTAGCTATTCGGGTGCGAACACCGGGGAGCTGTTTTTT.

The rearrangement links TRBV28 to TRBJ2-3; D is uncertain. The CDR3 sequence is 13 residues long. Germline V gives CDR1 MDHEN, CDR2 SYDVKM. V was pared by 8 bases and J by 1 base, with 10 bases between. The CDR3 nucleotides read TGTGCCAGCGGAAGAGGAGGCACAGATACGCAGTATTTT. This gives the protein CASGRGGTDTQYF.

The chain combines TRBV6-1 with TRBJ2-3; D not resolved. Germline CDR1 is MNHNS and CDR2 is SASEGT. V was trimmed by 8 bases and J by 0 bases, leaving 15 bases between them. The CDR3 has 15 amino acids. The CDR3 sequence: CASSTGLLSTDTQYF. CDR3 nucleotide sequence: TGTGCCAGCTCGACCGGGTTGCTAAGCACAGATACGCAGTATTTT.

The chain links TRBV7-9 to TRBJ1-2, with 7 positions matching TRBD1. CDR3 length: 16 amino acids. The germline V gene has CDR1 SEHNR and CDR2 FQNEAQ (reference sequence). V lost 11 bases to trimming and J lost 6 bases; unmatched junction nucleotides: 21. The chain's CDR3 is CAGQDSLGFGGHGYTF. The CDR3 DNA follows: TGTGCCGGACAGGACAGTCTCGGGTTCGGGGGGCATGGCTACACCTTC.

The chain has TRBV7-2 and TRBJ2-1; no clear D gene. V lost 5 bases and J lost 7, with 12 bases in between. Per the germline V gene, CDR1 is SGHTA and CDR2 is FQGNSA. The CDR3 extends over 13 amino acids. The CDR3, as DNA: TGTGCCAGCAGCCCCCCGGACGGGAATGAGCAGTTCTTC. The encoded protein is CASSPPDGNEQFF.